This T cell receptor beta chain is drawn from a study of cytomegalovirus exposure and HLA in healthy donors. Overall study results and limits: A cluster of highly shared sequence variants was likely a sequencing artifact. Most TCR beta V segments were productive about 90% or about 30% of the time in an earlier analysis.

Samples came from healthy bone marrow donors. Researchers ran the PCR with 60 Vbeta and 13 Jbeta primers. Assay: immunoSEQ multiplex PCR; the TCRdb copy retains only in-frame clones and omits some. The top ten hold about 2.6% of the sample, which has around 160,000 clones, approximately 80% seen once. On this clone itself: Antigen: not known.

The clonotype was recovered from a woman aged 40 to 50 in good health and CMV-seropositive. Sequencing was done on a sample of PBMCs.

The CDR3 is CASSPLAALTDTQYF. The CDR3 DNA is TGTGCCAGCAGTCCGCTAGCGGCCCTCACAGATACGCAGTATTTT. The J gene is TRBJ2-3, the V gene TRBV6-5, with 7 bases identical to TRBD2. The CDR3 is made up of 15 amino acids. J lost 2 bases, V lost 5 bases, and 7 bases had no gene match. CDR1 and CDR2 from the germline V gene are MNHEY and SVGAGI.